Presented here are 12 T cell receptor beta chains from one specimen sequenced in a study of T-cell memory formation after mild COVID-19. TCRdb independently ran MiXCR on the 5' RACE reads; one entry per CDR3 protein. The sample includes roughly 190,000 distinct CDR3 sequences, more than 9% of them seen just once. Material: PBMCs or a T cell subset sorted from them (not recorded which). These receptors came from a young man who had mild COVID-19 (a few samples of this study predate the infection). Cell type and time point are not known.

This clonotype came up a few times. J is TRBJ1-1 and V is TRBV12-3 or TRBV12-4, with 7 bases aligning to TRBD1. V trimming: 8 bases; J trimming: 0 bases; junction bases outside the gene matches: 12. The CDR3 runs to 16 residues. The CDR3 is CASRDSALIMNTEAFF. CDR3 sequence (DNA): TGTGCCAGCCGGGACAGCGCCCTCATTATGAACACTGAAGCTTTCTTT.

There are a few counts of this clonotype. The chain uses TRBV11-2 and TRBJ1-2; D is uncertain. This CDR3 spans 14 amino acids. The germline V gene encodes CDR1 SGHAT and CDR2 FQNNGV. V lost 1 base, J lost 6 bases, and 12 bases lay in between. The CDR3 reads CASSLAARSHGYTF. In nucleotides, the CDR3 is TGTGCCAGCAGCTTAGCAGCCAGGAGCCATGGCTACACCTTC. The whole variable domain, filled in from reference TRBV11-2 and TRBJ1-2, reads EAGVAQSPRYKIIEKRQSVAFWCNPISGHATLYWYQQILGQGPKLLIQFQNNGVVDDSQLPKDRFSAERLKGVDSTLKIQPAKLEDSAVYLCASSLAARSHGYTFGSGTRLTVV.

The table lists this clonotype with a few counts. The chain couples TRBV5-1 to TRBJ2-5; 9 bases agree with TRBD2. The CDR3 covers 16 residues. The trim removed 1 base at V and 2 bases at J, leaving 6 bases unmatched. Germline V gives CDR1 SGHRS, CDR2 YFSETQ. The CDR3 bases are TGCGCCAGCAGCTTGTCGGTAGCGGGGGATCAAGAGACCCAGTACTTC. Translation gives CASSLSVAGDQETQYF.

This clonotype was detected only a few times. The rearrangement links TRBV4-1 to TRBJ2-2; TRBD1 matches 7 bases. V gave up 6 bases and J gave up 7 bases; unmatched junction bases: 11. The CDR3 is 15 amino acids. Germline CDR1 and CDR2: MGHRA and YSYEKL. CDR3 nucleotide sequence: TGCGCCAGCAGTCCACTCTGGACAGGCCGCGGGGAGCTGTTTTTT. Translated: CASSPLWTGRGELFF.

A single count supports this clonotype. J is TRBJ2-2 and V is TRBV14; tentatively, D is TRBD2 (6 bases). The germline gives CDR1 SGHDN, CDR2 FVKESK. V shed 1 base and J shed 7 bases, with 10 bases lying between them. The CDR3 consists of 14 residues. CDR3: CASSQGLDHGELFF. CDR3 in DNA: TGTGCCAGCAGCCAAGGACTAGATCACGGGGAGCTGTTTTTT.

This chain uses TRBV4-1 with TRBJ2-7; D might be TRBD1 or TRBD2, each matching 5 bases. The V end was cut by 4 bases, the J end by 3 bases, with 19 bases between. Germline V gives CDR1 MGHRA, CDR2 YSYEKL. CDR3 length equals 16 residues. CDR3 residues: CASSLRDLLGNYEQYF. CDR3 nucleotides: TGCGCCAGCAGCCTCCGGGACCTCCTGGGGAACTACGAGCAGTACTTC.

This clonotype was found many times. This chain joins TRBV15 and TRBJ2-5, with 9 bases fitting TRBD1. CDR1 and CDR2 from the germline V gene are LNHNV and YYDKDF (reference sequence). The CDR3 runs 14 residues. V lost 3 bases and J lost 5; bases outside the gene matches: 4. The CDR3 DNA reads TGTGCCACCAGCAGTACAGGGGGCTGGGAGACCCAGTACTTC. Amino acids: CATSSTGGWETQYF. The full variable domain, completed using reference TRBV15 and TRBJ2-5, is DAMVIQNPRYQVTQFGKPVTLSCSQTLNHNVMYWYQQKSSQAPKLLFHYYDKDFNNEADTPDNFQSRRPNTSFCFLDIRSPGLGDTAMYLCATSSTGGWETQYFGPGTRLLVL.

This clonotype showed up just a few times. The rearrangement uses TRBV7-2 and TRBJ2-5, with 10 bases aligning to TRBD1. CDR1 and CDR2 (germline): SGHTA, FQGNSA. The J segment lost 5 bases and the V segment lost 2 bases, leaving 8 bases of the junction unmatched. There are 16 residues in the CDR3. CDR3 sequence: CASSLQRTGGSETQYF. The CDR3 DNA reads TGTGCCAGCAGCTTACAACGGACAGGGGGATCGGAGACCCAGTACTTC.

The V and J genes are TRBV6-4 and TRBJ2-1, with no clear D. The CDR3 runs 15 residues. V lost 0 bases, J lost 0 bases, and 6 bases lay in between. Germline lookup yields CDR1 MRHNA and CDR2 SNTAGT. Here the CDR3 DNA reads TGTGCCAGCAGTGACTCAGGGCGCTCCTACAATGAGCAGTTCTTC. Encoded protein: CASSDSGRSYNEQFF.

There are a few counts of this clonotype. This chain joins TRBV6-5 and TRBJ1-5; 8 nucleotides agree with TRBD1. CDR1 and CDR2 from the germline V gene are MNHEY and SVGAGI. With V trimmed by 4 bases and J by 0 bases, 8 bases remained unmatched. The CDR3 extends over 17 amino acids. CDR3 nucleotides: TGTGCCAGCAGTTCTGACAGGGGAAGGGGTAGCAATCAGCCCCAGCATTTT. Translation gives CASSSDRGRGSNQPQHF.

This clonotype was recorded many times. V and J are TRBV5-1 and TRBJ2-7; 7 bases are shared with TRBD1. CDR3 length equals 14 residues. V was pared by 3 bases and J by 2 bases, with 5 bases of the junction left unmatched. In germline, CDR1 is SGHRS, CDR2 YFSETQ. DNA for the CDR3: TGCGCCAGCAGCTCCGTGACAGGGACCTACGAGCAGTACTTC. It specifies CASSSVTGTYEQYF.

The chain combines TRBV5-1 with TRBJ2-7; TRBD1 matches 8 bases. CDR3 length: 14 residues. Germline V gene sequence: CDR1 SGHRS, CDR2 YFSETQ. Germline trimming cut 4 bases from V and 6 bases from J; bases unmatched to any gene: 9. The CDR3 DNA reads TGCGCCAGCAGCCCCGGGACAGGCTTGGGCGAGCAGTACGTC. Protein product: CASSPGTGLGEQYV.